The clone carrying this T cell receptor (beta chain) was found once. Germline V lookup: CDR1 MDHEN, CDR2 SYDVKM. The CDR3 has 16 residues. V shed 5 bases and J 3 bases; nucleotides not matched to a gene: 6. This entry comes from a study of shared clonotypes between healthy human individuals. Only CD45RO-negative cells positively selected for CCR7 counted as naive CD8 cells, so terminally differentiated effector memory CD45RA+ cells were excluded. Sorted-subset replicate PCRs used about 0.2 ug DNA, approximately 30,000 T cell genomes. Assay used: immunoSEQ multiplex PCR; TCRdb lists only in-frame clones, some missing. The table has under 850,000 clones, nearly 95% seen once.

The V and J genes are TRBV28 and TRBJ2-2, with TRBD2 identical over 10 bases. The sequence came from a man aged 25 to 40 in good health. The sample comprised naive CD8+ T cells sorted from blood. CDR3 coding DNA: TGTGCCAGCAGTCCCTATAGCGGGAGGTACACCGGGGAGCTGTTTTTT. Its protein product is CASSPYSGRYTGELFF.